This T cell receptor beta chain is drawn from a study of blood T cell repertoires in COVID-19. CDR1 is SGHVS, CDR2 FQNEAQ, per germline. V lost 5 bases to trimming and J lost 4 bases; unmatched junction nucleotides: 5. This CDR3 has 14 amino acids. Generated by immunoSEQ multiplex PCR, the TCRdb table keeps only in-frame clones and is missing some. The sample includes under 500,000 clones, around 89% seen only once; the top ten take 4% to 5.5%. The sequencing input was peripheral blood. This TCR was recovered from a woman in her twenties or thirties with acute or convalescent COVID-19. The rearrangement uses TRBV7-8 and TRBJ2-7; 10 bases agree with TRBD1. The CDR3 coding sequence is TGTGCCAGCAGCCCTGACAGGGGGCTTTACGAGCAGTACTTC. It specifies CASSPDRGLYEQYF.